This TCR beta chain was captured by sequencing in a study of T cell responses to AZD1222 COVID-19 vaccine. Whole-study findings and limits: Clonal diversity was possibly underestimated, and white British individuals and females predominated among donors. Reportedly, nearly half of unique spike TCRs recognized epitopes outside B.1.351/B.1.1.7 mutations. Sampling captured repertoires only after the peak T cell response.

Germline CDR1 reads GTSNPN; CDR2 reads SVGIG (reference sequence). This CDR3 region has 14 residues. The V segment lost 1 base and the J segment 3 bases; nucleotides outside the gene matches: 6. Data came from immunoSEQ multiplex PCR; TCRdb stores just in-frame clones and leaves some out. This table holds around 260,000 clones, roughly 93% found once. About this clone itself: Antigen unknown.

The receptor comes from an adult in good health. The chain links TRBV30 to TRBJ2-7; 7 bases are a match to TRBD1. The sample in question was peripheral blood, obtained on day 0 of AZD1222 vaccination. The CDR3 coding sequence is TGTGCCTGGAGTGGCCCCGGGACAGTCTACGAGCAGTACTTC. Its protein is CAWSGPGTVYEQYF. Variable domain in full (rest from reference TRBV30 and TRBJ2-7): SQTIHQWPATLVQPVGSPLSLECTVEGTSNPNLYWYRQAAGRGLQLLFYSVGIGQISSEVPQNLSASRPQDRQFILSSKKLLLSDSGFYLCAWSGPGTVYEQYFGPGTRLTVT.